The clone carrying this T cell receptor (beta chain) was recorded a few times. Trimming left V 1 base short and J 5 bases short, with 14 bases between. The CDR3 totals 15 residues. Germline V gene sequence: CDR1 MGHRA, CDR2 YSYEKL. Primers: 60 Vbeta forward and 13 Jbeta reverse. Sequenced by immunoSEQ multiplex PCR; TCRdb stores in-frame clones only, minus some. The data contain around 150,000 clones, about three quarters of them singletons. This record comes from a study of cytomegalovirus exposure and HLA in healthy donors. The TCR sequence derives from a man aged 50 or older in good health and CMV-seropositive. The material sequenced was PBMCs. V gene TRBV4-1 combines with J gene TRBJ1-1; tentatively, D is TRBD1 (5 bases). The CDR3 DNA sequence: TGCGCCAGCAGCCAAGGGCTGGGGGGTGGTACTGAAGCTTTCTTT. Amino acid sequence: CASSQGLGGGTEAFF.